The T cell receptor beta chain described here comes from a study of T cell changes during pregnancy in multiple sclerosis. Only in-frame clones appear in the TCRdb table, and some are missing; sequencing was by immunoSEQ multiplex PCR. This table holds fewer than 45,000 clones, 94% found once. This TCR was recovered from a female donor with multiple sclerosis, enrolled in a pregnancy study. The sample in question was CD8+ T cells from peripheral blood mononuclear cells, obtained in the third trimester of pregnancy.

CDR3 sequence (DNA): TGTGCCAGCAGCCCTTATTTGTCTGGGGCCAACGTCCTGACTTTC. This translates into CASSPYLSGANVLTF. The chain recombines TRBV7-9 with TRBJ2-6; D remains ambiguous. The CDR3 length is 15 residues. The germline CDR1 and CDR2 sequences are SEHNR and FQNEAQ (reference sequence). Trimming left V 5 bases short and J 1 base short, with 9 bases between.